These T cell receptor beta chains were read from a single sample in a study of cytomegalovirus exposure and HLA in healthy donors. The table came from immunoSEQ multiplex PCR; TCRdb's copy has only in-frame clones and leaves some out. The sample yields about 220,000 clones, about 86% seen once. Sample: PBMCs. Source of these receptors: a woman under 30 in good health and CMV-seronegative. Both conserved end residues are part of each CDR3. Each record gives: D gene, J gene, V gene, clone size, CDR3 DNA, CDR3 protein. The D gene is left open where the match is weak. Clone size is given for some rows only: seen once, a few or many times, or a class if the clone is expanded.

NA | TRBJ1-1 | TRBV28 | NA | TGTGCCAGCAGTTCTTACACTGAAGCTTTCTTT | CASSSYTEAFF
TRBD1 | TRBJ1-4 | TRBV6-6 | NA | TGTGCCAGCAGTTACTCTGGGACAGGGCTGGAAAAACTGTTTTTT | CASSYSGTGLEKLFF
NA | TRBJ2-2 | TRBV9 | NA | TGTGCCAGCAGCGTCGGAGGCACCGGGGAGCTGTTTTTT | CASSVGGTGELFF
NA | TRBJ1-1 | TRBV5-8 | NA | TGTGCCAGCAGCTCGACAGCCCGGAGTACTGAAGCTTTCTTT | CASSSTARSTEAFF
NA | TRBJ1-2 | TRBV27 | NA | TGTGCCAGCAGAAGATCAACAGGGATGGCCTATGGCTACACCTTC | CASRRSTGMAYGYTF
NA | TRBJ1-3 | TRBV7-2 | NA | TGTGCCAGCAGCTTAGACCTCGCTGGGGGGGCATTTGGAAACACCATATATTTT | CASSLDLAGGAFGNTIYF
TRBD2 | TRBJ2-2 | TRBV30 | NA | TGTGCCTGGAGTGTAGCGGGAGAAGTCACCGGGGAGCTGTTTTTT | CAWSVAGEVTGELFF
NA | TRBJ2-7 | TRBV13 | NA | TGTGCCAGCAGCCACTCCTACGAGCAGTACTTC | CASSHSYEQYF
NA | TRBJ2-7 | TRBV30 | once | TGTGCCTGGAGTTCCCCCGTGGTCTCACTTTACGAGCAGTACTTC | CAWSSPVVSLYEQYF
TRBD1 | TRBJ1-3 | TRBV28 | NA | TGTGCCAGCAGTCCGGGACAGCCGTCCACTGGAAACACCATATATTTT | CASSPGQPSTGNTIYF
TRBD1 | TRBJ2-5 | TRBV6-1 | NA | TGTGCCAGCCACCCGGGACAGCAACCCCCAGAGACCCAGTACTTC | CASHPGQQPPETQYF
TRBD1 | TRBJ2-5 | TRBV9 | NA | TGTGCCAGCAGCTTACAGGGGCTTCAGGTCCAAGAGACCCAGTACTTC | CASSLQGLQVQETQYF
NA | TRBJ1-1 | TRBV4-1 | NA | TGCGCCAGCAGCCAAGGGGGAGGCGGGGACACTGAAGCTTTCTTT | CASSQGGGGDTEAFF
TRBD2 | TRBJ2-5 | TRBV4-1 | NA | TGCGCCAGCAGCCAAGGGACTAGCAGCCAAGAGACCCAGTACTTC | CASSQGTSSQETQYF
NA | TRBJ1-2 | TRBV28 | NA | TGTGGGGCCTATAGATCCCCTAACTATGGCTACACCTTC | CGAYRSPNYGYTF
TRBD1 | TRBJ2-5 | TRBV18 | NA | TGTGCCAGCTCACCTTACAGGGGGAGATTAGAGACCCAGTACTTC | CASSPYRGRLETQYF
TRBD2 | TRBJ2-7 | TRBV7-2 | NA | TGTGCCAGCAGCTTAATCGGAGAGCGGGAGGAAGACGAGCAGTACTTC | CASSLIGEREEDEQYF
NA | TRBJ1-1 | TRBV5-6 | NA | TGTGCCAGCAGCTTGAGGGGATACGGGTACCAATTT | CASSLRGYGYQF
TRBD2 | TRBJ2-3 | TRBV15 | NA | TGTGCCACCAGCAAGCGGGAGGAGCACACAGATACGCAGTATTTT | CATSKREEHTDTQYF
NA | TRBJ1-5 | TRBV2 | NA | TGTGCCAGCAGTGACCGAATGGCACAGCCCCAGCATTTT | CASSDRMAQPQHF
NA | TRBJ2-1 | TRBV7-2 | NA | TGTGCCAGCAGCTTAGATGCTAGCCGCTCAAATGAGCAGTTCTTC | CASSLDASRSNEQFF
NA | TRBJ2-7 | TRBV4-1 | NA | TGCGCCAGCAGCCCGCAGGGGGGACCCTACGAGCAGTACTTC | CASSPQGGPYEQYF
TRBD2 | TRBJ2-1 | TRBV2 | NA | TGTGCCAGCAGGACTAGCGGCAATGAGCAGTTCTTC | CASRTSGNEQFF
TRBD1 | TRBJ1-2 | TRBV28 | few | TGTGCCAGCAGTTCTCCGGGACAGGGGAACTATGGCTACACCTTC | CASSSPGQGNYGYTF
TRBD1 | TRBJ1-5 | TRBV4-1 | NA | TGCGCCAGCAGCCAAGCGGCATATACAAAGACAGGGCGAGATCAGCCCCAGCATTTT | CASSQAAYTKTGRDQPQHF
TRBD2 | TRBJ2-5 | TRBV5-1 | NA | TGCGCCAGTGGAGGACTAGCGGGGGGACAGGGGACCCAGTACTTC | CASGGLAGGQGTQYF
NA | TRBJ2-3 | TRBV5-1 | NA | TGCGCCAGCAGCTCCACCTCCAGGGGAGATACGCAGTATTTT | CASSSTSRGDTQYF
NA | TRBJ2-7 | TRBV21-1 | NA | TGTGCCAGCAGCAAAGCTCAGTCCAGGGGCCACTCCTACGAGCAGTACTTC | CASSKAQSRGHSYEQYF
TRBD2 | TRBJ2-2 | TRBV7-6 | NA | TGTGCCAGCTTAAGAACCACTAGCGGAGGCCCATACGCGAACACCGGGGAGCTGTTTTTT | CASLRTTSGGPYANTGELFF
NA | TRBJ1-2 | TRBV6-6 | NA | TGTGCCAGCAGTTACGGAGCGGGGGAAGGGAGTGACTACACCTTC | CASSYGAGEGSDYTF
TRBD2 | TRBJ2-4 | TRBV7-9 | NA | TGTGCCAGCAGCCATCAACAGCGGGAGGCAAACATTCAGTACTTC | CASSHQQREANIQYF
TRBD2 | TRBJ2-7 | TRBV7-3 | NA | TGTGCCAGCAGCTTAACGAGACTAGCGCGGGAGTCCAGTTCCGAGCAGTACTTC | CASSLTRLARESSSEQYF
NA | TRBJ2-1 | TRBV9 | NA | TGTGCCAGCAGCGTAGTCGGGGGTTCCTACAATGAGCAGTTCTTC | CASSVVGGSYNEQFF
NA | TRBJ2-1 | TRBV29-1 | NA | TGCAGCGTTGAAGAGCCCCTGCTAGCTTCCCGCAATGAGCAGTTCTTC | CSVEEPLLASRNEQFF
NA | TRBJ2-1 | TRBV5-6 | once | TGTGCCAGTGAAATGAGCGGGCCGACCTACAATGAGCAGTTCTTC | CASEMSGPTYNEQFF